This T cell receptor (beta chain) was sequenced in a study of shared clonotypes between healthy human individuals. The CDR3 totals 13 residues. CDR1 and CDR2 (germline): SNHLY, FYNNEI. The ends were cut back, 7 bases at V and 3 bases at J, with 13 bases in the middle. Generated by immunoSEQ multiplex PCR, the TCRdb table keeps only in-frame clones and is missing some. The sample lists some 240,000 clones; 65% were seen once. This rearrangement joins TRBV2 to TRBJ2-7; the D gene is possibly TRBD1 (6 bases). The sequence was collected from a man aged 25 to 40 in good health. Sequencing was done on a sample of memory CD4+ T cells sorted from blood. Documented subset: CD45RA-negative fraction. In DNA form, the CDR3 reads TGTGCCAGCATTCGGGACACGGACTACGAGCAGTACTTC. Its translation: CASIRDTDYEQYF. Filled out from reference TRBV2 and TRBJ2-7, the complete variable domain reads EPEVTQTPSHQVTQMGQEVILRCVPISNHLYFYWYRQILGQKVEFLVSFYNNEISEKSEIFDDQFSVERPDGSNFTLKIRSTKLEDSAMYFCASIRDTDYEQYFGPGTRLTVT.